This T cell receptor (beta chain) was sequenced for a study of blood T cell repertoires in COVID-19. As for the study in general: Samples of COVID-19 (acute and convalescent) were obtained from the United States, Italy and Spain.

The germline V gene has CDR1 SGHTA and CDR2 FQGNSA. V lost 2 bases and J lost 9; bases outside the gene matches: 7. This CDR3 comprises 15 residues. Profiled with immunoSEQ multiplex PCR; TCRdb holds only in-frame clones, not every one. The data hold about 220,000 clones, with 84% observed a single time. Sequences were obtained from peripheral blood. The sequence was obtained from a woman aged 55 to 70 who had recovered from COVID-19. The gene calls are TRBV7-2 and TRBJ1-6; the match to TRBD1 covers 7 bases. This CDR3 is CASSLLGTDSSPLHF. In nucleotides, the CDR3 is TGTGCCAGCAGCTTACTTGGGACAGACAGTTCACCCCTCCACTTT.